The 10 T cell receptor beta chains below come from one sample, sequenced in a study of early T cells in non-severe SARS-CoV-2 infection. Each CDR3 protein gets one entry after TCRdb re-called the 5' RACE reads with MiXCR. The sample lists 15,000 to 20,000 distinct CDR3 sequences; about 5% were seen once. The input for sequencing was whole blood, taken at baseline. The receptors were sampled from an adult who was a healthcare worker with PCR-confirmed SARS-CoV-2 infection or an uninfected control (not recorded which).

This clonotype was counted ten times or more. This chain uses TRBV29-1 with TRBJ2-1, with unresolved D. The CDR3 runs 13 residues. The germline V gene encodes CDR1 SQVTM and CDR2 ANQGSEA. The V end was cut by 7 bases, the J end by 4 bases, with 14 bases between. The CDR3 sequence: CSATYGRYNEQFF. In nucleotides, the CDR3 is TGCAGCGCCACCTACGGGCGTTACAATGAGCAGTTCTTC.

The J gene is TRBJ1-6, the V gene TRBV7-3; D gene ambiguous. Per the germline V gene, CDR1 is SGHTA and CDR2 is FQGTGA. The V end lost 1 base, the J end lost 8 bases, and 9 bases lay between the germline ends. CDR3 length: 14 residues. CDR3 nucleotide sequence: TGTGCCAGCAGCTTAAACCCGAGGGATTCACCCCTCCACTTT. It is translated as CASSLNPRDSPLHF.

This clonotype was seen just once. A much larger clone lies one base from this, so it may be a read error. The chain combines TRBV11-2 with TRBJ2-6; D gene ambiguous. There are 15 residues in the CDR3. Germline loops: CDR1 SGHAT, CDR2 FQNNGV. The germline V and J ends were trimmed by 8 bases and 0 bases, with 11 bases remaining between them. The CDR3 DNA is TGTGCCAGCGTGAGTATCCGCTCTGGGGCCAACGTCCTGACTTTC. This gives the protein CASVSIRSGANVLTF. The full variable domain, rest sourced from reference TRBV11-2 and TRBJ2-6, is EAGVAQSPRYKIIEKRQSVAFWCNPISGHATLYWYQQILGQGPKLLIQFQNNGVVDDSQLPKDRFSAERLKGVDSTLKIQPAKLEDSAVYLCASVSIRSGANVLTFGAGSRLTVL.

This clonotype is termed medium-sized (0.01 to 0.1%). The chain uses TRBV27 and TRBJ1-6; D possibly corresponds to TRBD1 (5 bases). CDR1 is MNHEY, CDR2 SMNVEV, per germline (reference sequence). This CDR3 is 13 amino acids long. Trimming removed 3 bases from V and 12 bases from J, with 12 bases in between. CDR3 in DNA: TGTGCCAGCAGTTTCCCACAGGCGGGACCCCTCCACTTT. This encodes CASSFPQAGPLHF.

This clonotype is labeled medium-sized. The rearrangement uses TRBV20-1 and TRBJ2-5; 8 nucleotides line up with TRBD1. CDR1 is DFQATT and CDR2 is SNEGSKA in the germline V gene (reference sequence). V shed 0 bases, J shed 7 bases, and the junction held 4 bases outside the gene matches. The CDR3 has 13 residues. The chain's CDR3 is CSARDLGQGTQYF. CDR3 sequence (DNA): TGCAGTGCTAGAGATCTCGGACAGGGGACCCAGTACTTC.

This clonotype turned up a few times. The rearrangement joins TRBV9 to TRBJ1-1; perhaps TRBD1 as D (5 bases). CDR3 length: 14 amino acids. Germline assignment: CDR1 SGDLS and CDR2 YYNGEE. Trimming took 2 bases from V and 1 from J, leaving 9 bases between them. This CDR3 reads CASSVLTENTEAFF. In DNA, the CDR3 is TGTGCCAGCAGCGTCCTGACAGAGAACACTGAAGCTTTCTTT.

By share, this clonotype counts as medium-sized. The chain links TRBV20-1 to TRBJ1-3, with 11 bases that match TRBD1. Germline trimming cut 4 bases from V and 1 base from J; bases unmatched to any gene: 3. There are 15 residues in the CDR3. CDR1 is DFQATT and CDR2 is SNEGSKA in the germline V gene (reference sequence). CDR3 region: CSAKDRGRSGNTIYF. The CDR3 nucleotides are TGCAGTGCTAAGGACAGGGGGCGATCTGGAAACACCATATATTTT.

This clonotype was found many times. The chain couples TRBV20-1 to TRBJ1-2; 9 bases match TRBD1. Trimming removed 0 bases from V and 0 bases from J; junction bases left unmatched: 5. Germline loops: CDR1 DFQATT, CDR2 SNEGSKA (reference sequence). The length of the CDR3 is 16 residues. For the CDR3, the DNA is TGCAGTGCTAGAGATCCCCGACAGGGGGCTAACTATGGCTACACCTTC. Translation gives CSARDPRQGANYGYTF.

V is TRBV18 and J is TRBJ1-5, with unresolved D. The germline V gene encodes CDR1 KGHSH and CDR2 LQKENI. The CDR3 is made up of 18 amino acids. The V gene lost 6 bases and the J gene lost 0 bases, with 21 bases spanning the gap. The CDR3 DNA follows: TGTGCCAGCTCCCGCCGCTTAGGAGGGCTCATTAGCAATCAGCCCCAGCATTTT. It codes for CASSRRLGGLISNQPQHF.

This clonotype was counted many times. CDR3 amino acids: CASSSRLLGGYEQYF. The CDR3 nucleotides read TGTGCCAGCAGCTCCCGACTGTTGGGAGGCTACGAGCAGTACTTC. This chain joins TRBV2 and TRBJ2-7; possibly TRBD2 for D (6 bases). CDR1 and CDR2 (germline): SNHLY, FYNNEI. There are 15 residues in the CDR3. V lost 6 bases and J lost 3, with 18 bases in between.